This entry concerns a single T cell receptor beta chain. This sample stems from a study of patients and donors after allogeneic stem cell transplantation. In TCRdb, the RT-PCR reads were re-called with MiXCR into one record per CDR3 protein. In the table there are under 200,000 distinct CDR3 sequences, approximately 30% of which are singletons. The TCR sequence derives from a human donor who was either an allogeneic HSCT recipient or a stem cell or donor lymphocyte infusion donor (not recorded which). It is not recorded whose cells these are; they may come from a transplant donor. Sequenced sample: blood, either unsorted or a sorted T cell fraction (not recorded which).

The CDR3 nucleotides read TGCGCCAGCAGCATACAGGACGGTGAAGAGACCCAGTACTTC. Translated: CASSIQDGEETQYF. The gene calls are TRBV5-1 and TRBJ2-5; a possible D gene is TRBD1 (5 bases). Germline V gene sequence: CDR1 SGHRS, CDR2 YFSETQ. The ends were cut back, 4 bases at V and 3 bases at J, with 13 bases in the middle. The CDR3 contains 14 residues.